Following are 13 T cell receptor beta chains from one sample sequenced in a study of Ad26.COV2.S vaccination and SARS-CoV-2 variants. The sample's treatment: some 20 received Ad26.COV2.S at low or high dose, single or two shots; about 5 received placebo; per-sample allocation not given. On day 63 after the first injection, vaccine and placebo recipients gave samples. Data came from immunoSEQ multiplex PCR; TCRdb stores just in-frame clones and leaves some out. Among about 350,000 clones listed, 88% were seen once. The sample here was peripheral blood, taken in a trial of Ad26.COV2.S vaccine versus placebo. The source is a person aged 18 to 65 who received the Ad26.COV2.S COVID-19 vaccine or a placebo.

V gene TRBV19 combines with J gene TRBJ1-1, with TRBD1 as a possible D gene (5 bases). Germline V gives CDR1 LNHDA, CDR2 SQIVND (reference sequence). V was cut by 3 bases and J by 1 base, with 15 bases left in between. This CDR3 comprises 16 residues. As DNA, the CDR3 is TGTGCCAGTAGTATCGTGGGGCAGGCGGGGAACACTGAAGCTTTCTTT. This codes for CASSIVGQAGNTEAFF.

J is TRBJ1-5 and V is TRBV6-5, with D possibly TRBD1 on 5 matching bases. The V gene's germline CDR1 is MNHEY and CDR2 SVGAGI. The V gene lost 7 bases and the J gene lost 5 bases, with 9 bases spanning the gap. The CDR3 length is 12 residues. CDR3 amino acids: CASMGVDQPQHF. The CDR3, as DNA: TGTGCCAGCATGGGGGTGGATCAGCCCCAGCATTTT.

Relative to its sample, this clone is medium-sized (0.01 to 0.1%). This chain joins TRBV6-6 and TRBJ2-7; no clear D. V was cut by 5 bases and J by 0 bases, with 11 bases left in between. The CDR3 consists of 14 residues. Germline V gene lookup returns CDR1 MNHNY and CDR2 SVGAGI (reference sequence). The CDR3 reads CASSPVAFSYEQYF. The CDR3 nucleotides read TGTGCCAGCAGTCCCGTGGCATTCTCCTACGAGCAGTACTTC.

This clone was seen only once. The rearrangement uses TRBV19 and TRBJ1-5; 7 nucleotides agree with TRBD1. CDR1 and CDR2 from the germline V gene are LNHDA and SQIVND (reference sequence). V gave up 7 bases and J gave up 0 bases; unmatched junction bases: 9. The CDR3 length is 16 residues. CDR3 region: CASNGDREYSNQPQHF. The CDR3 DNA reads TGTGCCAGTAACGGAGACAGGGAATATAGCAATCAGCCCCAGCATTTT.

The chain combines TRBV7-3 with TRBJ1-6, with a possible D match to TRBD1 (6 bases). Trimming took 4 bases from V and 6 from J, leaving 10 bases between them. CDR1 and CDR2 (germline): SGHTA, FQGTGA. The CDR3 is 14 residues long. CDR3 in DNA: TGTGCCAGCAGCTGGCGACAGGCTAATTCACCCCTCCACTTT. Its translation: CASSWRQANSPLHF.

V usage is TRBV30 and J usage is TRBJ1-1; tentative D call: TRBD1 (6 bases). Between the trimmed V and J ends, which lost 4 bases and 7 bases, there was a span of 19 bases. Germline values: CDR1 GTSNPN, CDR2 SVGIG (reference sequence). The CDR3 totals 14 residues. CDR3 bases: TGTGCCTGGAATCCCGGGGGCGCCGCTATTGAAGCTTTCTTT. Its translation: CAWNPGGAAIEAFF.

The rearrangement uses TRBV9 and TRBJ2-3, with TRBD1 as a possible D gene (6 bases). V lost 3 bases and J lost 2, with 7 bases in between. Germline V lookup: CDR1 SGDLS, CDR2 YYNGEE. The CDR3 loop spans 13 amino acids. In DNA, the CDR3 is TGTGCCAGCAGCGGGACAGACACAGATACGCAGTATTTT. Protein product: CASSGTDTDTQYF.

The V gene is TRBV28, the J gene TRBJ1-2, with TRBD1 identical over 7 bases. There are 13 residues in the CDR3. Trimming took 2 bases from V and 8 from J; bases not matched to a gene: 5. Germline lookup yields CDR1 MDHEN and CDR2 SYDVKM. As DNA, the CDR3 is TGTGCCAGCAGTTTAGAGGGGGCGCTGGGCTACACCTTC. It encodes CASSLEGALGYTF.

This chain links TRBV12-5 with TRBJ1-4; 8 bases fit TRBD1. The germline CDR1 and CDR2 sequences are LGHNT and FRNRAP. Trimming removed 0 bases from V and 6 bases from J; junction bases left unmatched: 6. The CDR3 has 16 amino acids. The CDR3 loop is CASGLVQGGRDEKLFF. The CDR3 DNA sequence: TGTGCTAGTGGTTTGGTACAGGGGGGGAGGGATGAAAAACTGTTTTTT. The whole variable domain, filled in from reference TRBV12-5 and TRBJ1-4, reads DARVTQTPRHKVTEMGQEVTMRCQPILGHNTVFWYRQTMMQGLELLAYFRNRAPLDDSGMPKDRFSAEMPDATLATLKIQPSEPRDSAVYFCASGLVQGGRDEKLFFGSGTQLSVL.

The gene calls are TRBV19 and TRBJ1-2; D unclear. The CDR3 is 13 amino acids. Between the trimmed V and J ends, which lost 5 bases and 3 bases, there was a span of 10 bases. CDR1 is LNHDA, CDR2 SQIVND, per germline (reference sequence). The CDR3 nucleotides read TGTGCCAGTAGTCCCGGCGCCTACTATGGCTACACCTTC. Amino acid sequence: CASSPGAYYGYTF.

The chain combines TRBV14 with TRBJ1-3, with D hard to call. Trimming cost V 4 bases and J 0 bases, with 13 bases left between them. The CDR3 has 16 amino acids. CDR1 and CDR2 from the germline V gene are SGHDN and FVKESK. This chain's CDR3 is CASSPWAKGSGNTIYF. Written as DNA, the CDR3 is TGTGCCAGCAGCCCCTGGGCTAAGGGCTCTGGAAACACCATATATTTT.

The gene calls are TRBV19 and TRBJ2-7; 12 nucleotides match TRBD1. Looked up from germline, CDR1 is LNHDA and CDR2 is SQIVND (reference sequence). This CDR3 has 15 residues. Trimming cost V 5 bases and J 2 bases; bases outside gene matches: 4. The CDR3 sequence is CASSFGTGGAYEQYF. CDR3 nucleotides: TGTGCCAGTAGTTTCGGGACAGGGGGCGCCTACGAGCAGTACTTC.

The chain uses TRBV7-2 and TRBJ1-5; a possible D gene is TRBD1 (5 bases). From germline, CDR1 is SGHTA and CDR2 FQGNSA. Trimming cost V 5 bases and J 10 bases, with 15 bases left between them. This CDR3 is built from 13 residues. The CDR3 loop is CASSPGTLRPQHF. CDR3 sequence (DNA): TGTGCCAGCAGCCCCGGGACCCTCCGACCCCAGCATTTT.